These 16 T cell receptor beta chains were sequenced from one sample in a study of cytomegalovirus exposure and HLA in healthy donors. The PCR had 60 Vbeta and 13 Jbeta primers. The assay was immunoSEQ multiplex PCR, and TCRdb's table has in-frame clones only and misses some. The table shows just over 150,000 clones, with roughly 80% occurring only once. Sequenced input: PBMCs. These receptors were collected from a female donor in good health and CMV-seronegative.

The chain has TRBV5-1 and TRBJ2-7; D remains ambiguous. The germline gives CDR1 SGHRS, CDR2 YFSETQ. V lost 1 base to trimming and J lost 5 bases, with 7 bases between them. CDR3 size: 12 residues. The chain's CDR3 is CASSLLGDEQYF. The CDR3 DNA follows: TGCGCCAGCAGCTTGTTGGGCGACGAGCAGTACTTC.

The chain recombines TRBV5-6 with TRBJ1-2, with D maybe TRBD1 (6 bases). The germline V and J ends were trimmed by 0 bases and 9 bases, with 21 bases remaining between them. The CDR3 is 16 residues long. Germline V gene data show CDR1 as SGHDT and CDR2 as YYEEEE. The CDR3 sequence: CASSLGIVGGGARYTF. The CDR3 region has the DNA TGTGCCAGCAGCTTGGGGATAGTTGGGGGGGGCGCACGCTACACCTTC.

The sample holds one count of this clone. This chain joins TRBV7-9 and TRBJ1-1; 10 bases map to TRBD1. V lost 1 base to trimming and J lost 11 bases; unmatched junction nucleotides: 10. The CDR3 contains 15 residues. CDR1 is SEHNR, CDR2 FQNEAQ, per germline (reference sequence). CDR3 residues: CASSLGSGQGDSAFF. In DNA form, the CDR3 reads TGTGCCAGCAGCTTAGGGAGCGGACAGGGGGATTCGGCTTTCTTT.

The chain recombines TRBV5-5 with TRBJ1-5; maybe TRBD1 (6 bases). CDR1 SGHKS and CDR2 YYEKEE come from the germline V gene (reference sequence). The CDR3 length is 15 residues. The V end was cut by 4 bases, the J end by 7 bases, with 18 bases between. CDR3 nucleotide sequence: TGTGCCAGCAGCGGGACTACAGGGTTAGGGCAGCCCCAGCATTTT. Translated, it gives CASSGTTGLGQPQHF.

Written as DNA, the CDR3 is TGCGCCAGCAGTGAGTCGATCAGGGGGCCTCTCTCAGATACGCAGTATTTT. Translation gives CASSESIRGPLSDTQYF. This chain uses TRBV10-1 with TRBJ2-3; 8 positions agree with TRBD1. Germline loops: CDR1 WNHNN, CDR2 SYGVQD (reference sequence). V gave up 0 bases and J gave up 4 bases; unmatched junction bases: 9. This CDR3 region has 17 residues.

This clone was observed a few times. The J gene is TRBJ1-6, the V gene TRBV6-1, with a weak D call TRBD1 (6 bases). V shed 6 bases and J shed 5 bases, with 11 bases lying between them. The CDR3 covers 14 residues. Germline assignment: CDR1 MNHNS and CDR2 SASEGT. CDR3 region: CASRLDRNNSPLHF. In DNA form, the CDR3 reads TGTGCCAGCAGACTCGACAGGAATAATTCACCCCTCCACTTT.

The V gene is TRBV6-1, the J gene TRBJ2-7; no firm D call. The germline V gene encodes CDR1 MNHNS and CDR2 SASEGT. The CDR3 spans 13 residues. Trimming shortened V by 6 bases and J by 0 bases, and 9 bases separated the two germline ends. The CDR3 coding sequence is TGTGCCAGCAGCTCCTCCGGCTCCTACGAGCAGTACTTC. Protein: CASSSSGSYEQYF.

The gene calls are TRBV5-1 and TRBJ2-1; 9 bases map to TRBD2. CDR3 size: 17 residues. J lost 5 bases, V lost 4 bases, and 13 bases had no gene match. Germline values: CDR1 SGHRS, CDR2 YFSETQ. The CDR3 loop is CASSQRIAGVSNNEQFF. CDR3 nucleotide sequence: TGCGCCAGCAGCCAAAGAATAGCGGGAGTGTCCAACAATGAGCAGTTCTTC.

This clone was detected only a few times. CDR3 sequence (DNA): TGTGCCAGCAGCGATCCGGACAGTATCCTAAACATTCAGTACTTC. Translated: CASSDPDSILNIQYF. The V gene is TRBV7-2, the J gene TRBJ2-4, with a possible D match to TRBD1 (6 bases). The V gene lost 5 bases and the J gene lost 6 bases, with 17 bases spanning the gap. CDR3 length equals 15 residues. The germline V gene encodes CDR1 SGHTA and CDR2 FQGNSA.

The rearrangement links TRBV2 to TRBJ1-4; TRBD1 matches 7 bases. Trimming removed 6 bases from V and 8 bases from J; junction bases left unmatched: 12. The CDR3 consists of 15 residues. Germline V gene lookup returns CDR1 SNHLY and CDR2 FYNNEI. The CDR3 DNA reads TGTGCCAGCAGAGTGGGGACAGCCCAGGGGGAAAAACTGTTTTTT. Protein sequence: CASRVGTAQGEKLFF.

The J gene is TRBJ2-3, the V gene TRBV2; TRBD2 matches at 10 bases. The trim removed 7 bases at V and 5 bases at J, leaving 9 bases unmatched. Germline loops: CDR1 SNHLY, CDR2 FYNNEI. CDR3 length: 15 amino acids. CDR3 residues: CASTPLAGDGDTQYF. DNA for the CDR3: TGTGCCAGCACCCCGCTAGCGGGAGATGGAGATACGCAGTATTTT.

This clone was seen a handful of times. The gene calls are TRBV4-1 and TRBJ1-4; D ambiguous. The V end lost 3 bases, the J end lost 6 bases, and 14 bases lay between the germline ends. The CDR3 totals 15 residues. Germline loops: CDR1 MGHRA, CDR2 YSYEKL. The CDR3 bases are TGCGCCAGCAGCCAGCCGACGGAGAGGGATGAAAAACTGTTTTTT. Encoded protein: CASSQPTERDEKLFF.

V usage is TRBV5-1 and J usage is TRBJ1-1; 7 bases are a match to TRBD1. The CDR3 has 14 amino acids. Germline V gene sequence: CDR1 SGHRS, CDR2 YFSETQ. The J segment lost 1 base and the V segment lost 4 bases, leaving 4 bases of the junction unmatched. CDR3 coding DNA: TGCGCCAGCAGCCCCCCAGGGGGGAACACTGAAGCTTTCTTT. Translated, it gives CASSPPGGNTEAFF. The full variable domain, rest sourced from reference TRBV5-1 and TRBJ1-1, is KAGVTQTPRYLIKTRGQQVTLSCSPISGHRSVSWYQQTPGQGLQFLFEYFSETQRNKGNFPGRFSGRQFSNSRSEMNVSTLELGDSALYLCASSPPGGNTEAFFGQGTRLTVV.

V is TRBV7-9 and J is TRBJ1-1; D might be TRBD1 (6 bases). Trimming cost V 5 bases and J 3 bases, with 13 bases left between them. The CDR3 spans 14 residues. Per germline, CDR1 SEHNR and CDR2 FQNEAQ (reference sequence). CDR3: CASSVQGGHTEAFF. The CDR3 DNA is TGTGCCAGCAGCGTACAGGGAGGGCACACTGAAGCTTTCTTT.

The chain combines TRBV27 with TRBJ2-5, with D perhaps matching TRBD1 (6 bases). Per the germline V gene, CDR1 is MNHEY and CDR2 is SMNVEV (reference sequence). The CDR3 contains 15 residues. Trimming left V 0 bases short and J 4 bases short, with 12 bases between. The CDR3 sequence is CASSLSGASPETQYF. The DNA for the CDR3 is TGTGCCAGCAGTTTATCGGGGGCCAGCCCAGAGACCCAGTACTTC.

This clone was detected only a few times. V gene TRBV2 combines with J gene TRBJ1-6; D uncertain. In germline, CDR1 is SNHLY, CDR2 FYNNEI. V lost 3 bases and J lost 7, with 7 bases in between. The CDR3 covers 13 residues. This CDR3 is CASSERENSPLHF. DNA of the CDR3: TGTGCCAGCAGTGAGCGAGAAAATTCACCCCTCCACTTT.